This entry describes one TCR beta chain. The data belong to a study of blood T cell repertoires in COVID-19. Looking at the study overall: Acute and convalescent COVID-19 specimens originated in the United States, Italy and Spain. In each case, the material was cDNA or gDNA derived from T cells, B-cell-depleted T cells, or PBMCs.

Authors' methods: Using reference gene primer amplification, nucleated cell counts were estimated. TCRdb keeps only in-frame clones here, not all; method: immunoSEQ multiplex PCR. V and J calls and clone size follow that table, whereas D and trimming were derived from the DNA. The table records approximately 250,000 clones, approximately 86% of them present only once. The CDR3 runs to 14 residues. Looked up from germline, CDR1 is MNHNS and CDR2 is SASEGT. The junction had 6 bases not matched to a gene; V was cut back by 1 base and J by 7 bases. This clonotype was sampled from a middle-aged man with active or convalescent COVID-19. The rearrangement joins TRBV6-1 to TRBJ1-1, with 7 bases that match TRBD1. Sequenced material: peripheral blood. CDR3: CASSEGGQTFEAFF. For the CDR3, the DNA is TGTGCCAGCAGTGAAGGGGGACAGACGTTTGAAGCTTTCTTT.